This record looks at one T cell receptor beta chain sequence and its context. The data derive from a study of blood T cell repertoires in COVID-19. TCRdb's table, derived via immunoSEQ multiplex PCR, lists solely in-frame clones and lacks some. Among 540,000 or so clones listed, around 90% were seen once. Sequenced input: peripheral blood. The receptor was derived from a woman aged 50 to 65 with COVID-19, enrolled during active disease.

CDR3 nucleotides: TGTGCCAGTAGTATTGACAGGTCGAGCTCCTACGAGCAGTACTTC. This gives the protein CASSIDRSSSYEQYF. V and J are TRBV19 and TRBJ2-7, with a tentative D call TRBD1 (6 bases). The V gene lost 3 bases and the J gene lost 0 bases, with 12 bases spanning the gap. There are 15 residues in the CDR3. The germline CDR1 and CDR2 sequences are LNHDA and SQIVND (reference sequence).